Below are 18 T cell receptor beta chains sequenced from a single sample in a study of PD-L1 blockade in urothelial cancer. Stated time point: peripheral blood 6 weeks after treatment start. Sequencing was performed with immunoSEQ multiplex PCR; in TCRdb, only in-frame clones are kept and a portion is missing. The repertoire has about 120,000 clones, around 89% of them found once; the top ten carry about 1.5%. This specimen consisted of PBMCs, obtained around atezolizumab (anti-PD-L1) treatment. The source of these receptors is a man in his 60s with urothelial cancer.

The J gene is TRBJ2-1, the V gene TRBV5-1; 10 bases line up with TRBD1. The germline V gene encodes CDR1 SGHRS and CDR2 YFSETQ. Trimming at V came to 4 bases and at J to 7 bases, leaving 5 bases not matched to a gene. This CDR3 has 14 amino acids. This CDR3 is CASSQTGGWNEQFF. As DNA, the CDR3 is TGCGCCAGCAGCCAGACAGGGGGCTGGAATGAGCAGTTCTTC.

This chain links TRBV2 with TRBJ1-5; 10 nucleotides line up with TRBD1. V lost 5 bases, J lost 4 bases, and 5 bases stayed unmatched. Germline V gene data show CDR1 as SNHLY and CDR2 as FYNNEI. The CDR3 length is 15 residues. The CDR3 reads CASSRDRGGNQPQHF. In DNA, the CDR3 is TGTGCCAGCAGTCGGGACAGGGGTGGTAATCAGCCCCAGCATTTT.

The chain is built from TRBV7-3 and TRBJ2-5; no reliable D call. CDR3 length equals 14 residues. Trimming took 1 base from V and 1 from J, leaving 7 bases between them. Germline CDR1 is SGHTA and CDR2 is FQGTGA. The CDR3 DNA reads as TGTGCCAGCAGCTTAAACGGCGGCCAAGAGACCCAGTACTTC. This translates into CASSLNGGQETQYF.

V usage is TRBV5-1 and J usage is TRBJ1-1; D is perhaps TRBD1 (6 bases). V shed 6 bases and J shed 1 base, with 16 bases lying between them. The CDR3 is made up of 15 amino acids. Germline V gene lookup returns CDR1 SGHRS and CDR2 YFSETQ. CDR3 DNA sequence: TGCGCCAGCAACCGGGAAGGCAGGGGGAACACTGAAGCTTTCTTT. Amino acid sequence: CASNREGRGNTEAFF.

This clone appeared a single time. J is TRBJ2-7 and V is TRBV7-3; 8 bases fit TRBD2. J lost 6 bases, V lost 1 base, and 8 bases had no gene match. The germline gives CDR1 SGHTA, CDR2 FQGTGA. The CDR3 is 15 amino acids. The CDR3 coding sequence is TGTGCCAGCAGCTTAAAAGGTAGCGGGATGGCCGAGCAGTACTTC. Its translation is CASSLKGSGMAEQYF.

The gene calls are TRBV29-1 and TRBJ1-1, with D unresolved. This CDR3 region has 13 residues. Looked up from germline, CDR1 is SQVTM and CDR2 is ANQGSEA. Trimming took off 5 bases at V and 0 bases at J, with 10 bases between the two ends. The CDR3 coding sequence is TGCAGCGTTTCCCAGACAATGAACACTGAAGCTTTCTTT. Translation gives CSVSQTMNTEAFF. Complete variable domain (other parts from reference TRBV29-1 and TRBJ1-1): SAVISQKPSRDICQRGTSLTIQCQVDSQVTMMFWYRQQPGQSLTLIATANQGSEATYESGFVIDKFPISRPNLTFSTLTVSNMSPEDSSIYLCSVSQTMNTEAFFGQGTRLTVV.

This chain links TRBV19 with TRBJ2-3; D call uncertain. V lost 6 bases, J lost 1 base, and 14 bases lay in between. The CDR3 extends over 15 amino acids. Germline values: CDR1 LNHDA, CDR2 SQIVND (reference sequence). The CDR3 loop is CASSPDVSGTDTQYF. The DNA of the CDR3 is TGTGCCAGTAGCCCCGATGTATCAGGCACAGATACGCAGTATTTT.

The rearrangement links TRBV6-1 to TRBJ2-7; D perhaps matches TRBD2 (6 bases). This CDR3 spans 14 amino acids. The germline V gene encodes CDR1 MNHNS and CDR2 SASEGT. Trimming stripped 5 bases from V and 3 bases from J, with 14 bases between. The CDR3 DNA is TGTGCCAGCAGTCCGGGGGTAGGGCTCTACGAGCAGTACTTC. It translates to CASSPGVGLYEQYF.

In DNA, the CDR3 is TGTGCCAGTAGTGGCAGCTCCGGGACAGCTAATTCACCCCTCCACTTT. It specifies CASSGSSGTANSPLHF. The chain recombines TRBV19 with TRBJ1-6; TRBD1 agrees at 7 bases. J lost 6 bases, V lost 5 bases, and 10 bases had no gene match. This CDR3 contains 16 residues. Per the germline V gene, CDR1 is LNHDA and CDR2 is SQIVND (reference sequence).

V and J are TRBV9 and TRBJ2-7, with a possible D match to TRBD1 (5 bases). This CDR3 comprises 15 residues. V was pared by 2 bases and J by 3 bases, with 15 bases between. Per germline, CDR1 SGDLS and CDR2 YYNGEE. The CDR3 region is CASSVGPTQGYEQYF. The CDR3 region has the DNA TGTGCCAGCAGCGTTGGCCCGACCCAGGGCTACGAGCAGTACTTC.

The gene calls are TRBV2 and TRBJ2-7; 10 nucleotides line up with TRBD1. The CDR3 runs 16 residues. The germline V gene has CDR1 SNHLY and CDR2 FYNNEI. J was trimmed by 2 bases and V by 6 bases; bases with no gene match: 10. The CDR3 sequence is CASRGTPGQGPYEQYF. The CDR3 DNA follows: TGTGCCAGCAGAGGGACACCGGGACAGGGGCCCTACGAGCAGTACTTC.

The sample holds one count of this clone. The V call is TRBV9, the J call TRBJ2-2; no clear D gene. Trimming removed 4 bases at V and 5 bases at J, with 12 bases between. Germline-derived CDR1 and CDR2 are SGDLS and YYNGEE. The CDR3 is 14 residues long. In DNA form, the CDR3 reads TGTGCCAGCAGCCCCCACTTGAGGACCGGGGAGCTGTTTTTT. Its translation: CASSPHLRTGELFF.

The V call is TRBV19, the J call TRBJ1-2, with D unresolved. CDR1 LNHDA and CDR2 SQIVND come from the germline V gene (reference sequence). Trimming took off 3 bases at V and 4 bases at J, with 15 bases between the two ends. The CDR3 is 15 amino acids. The DNA for the CDR3 is TGTGCCAGTAGTATTCCGGGAGGAGTGGTCTATGGCTACACCTTC. It specifies CASSIPGGVVYGYTF.

The chain is built from TRBV20-1 and TRBJ2-3, with D maybe TRBD2 (6 bases). The CDR3 has 11 amino acids. V lost 7 bases and J 11 bases, leaving 16 bases between the germline ends. Germline CDR1 and CDR2: DFQATT and SNEGSKA (reference sequence). CDR3 amino acids: CSVIRVGGQYF. CDR3 nucleotide sequence: TGCAGTGTTATCAGGGTCGGGGGGCAGTATTTT.

The chain is built from TRBV28 and TRBJ2-3, with D maybe TRBD2 (6 bases). V shed 1 base and J shed 4 bases, with 9 bases lying between them. Germline V gene lookup returns CDR1 MDHEN and CDR2 SYDVKM. CDR3 length equals 14 residues. The CDR3 here is CASSLSSAADTQYF. DNA of the CDR3: TGTGCCAGCAGTTTATCTAGCGCGGCAGATACGCAGTATTTT. Filled out from reference TRBV28 and TRBJ2-3, the complete variable domain reads DVKVTQSSRYLVKRTGEKVFLECVQDMDHENMFWYRQDPGLGLRLIYFSYDVKMKEKGDIPEGYSVSREKKERFSLILESASTNQTSMYLCASSLSSAADTQYFGPGTRLTVL.

The V gene is TRBV15, the J gene TRBJ1-1, with a tentative D call TRBD1 (5 bases). The length of the CDR3 is 16 residues. Germline V lookup: CDR1 LNHNV, CDR2 YYDKDF (reference sequence). V was trimmed by 2 bases and J by 6 bases, leaving 19 bases between them. CDR3 residues: CATSRSAHRIASEAFF. CDR3 nucleotides: TGTGCCACCAGCAGATCGGCCCACAGGATTGCGTCTGAAGCTTTCTTT.

The chain carries TRBV11-2 and TRBJ2-7, with D maybe TRBD2 (5 bases). Trimming pared 5 bases from V and 6 bases from J, leaving 17 bases between. The CDR3 is 14 residues long. In germline, CDR1 is SGHAT, CDR2 FQNNGV. DNA of the CDR3: TGTGCCAGCAGCCCCCAAGGACGGGGTGGCGAGCAGTACTTC. Translation gives CASSPQGRGGEQYF.

The gene calls are TRBV18 and TRBJ2-2; 7 bases are a match to TRBD2. The germline V gene has CDR1 KGHSH and CDR2 LQKENI. V was pared by 2 bases and J by 2 bases, with 5 bases of the junction left unmatched. This CDR3 has 16 amino acids. CDR3 residues: CASSPMGGINTGELFF. CDR3 DNA sequence: TGTGCCAGCTCACCAATGGGAGGGATTAACACCGGGGAGCTGTTTTTT.